This entry lists 26 T cell receptor beta chains sequenced from one sample in a study of CD8 T cells in Susac syndrome. The RNA input was about 0.5 to 1 ug, and it was reverse transcribed with random hexamers. TCRdb called the immunoSEQ multiplex PCR reads again in MiXCR, with one record for every CDR3 protein. In the table there are hundreds of thousands of distinct CDR3 sequences, about 85% of which are singletons. The source material was CD8+ T cells from PBMCs. Source of these receptors: a human donor with multiple sclerosis.

This chain links TRBV2 with TRBJ2-7; D uncertain. The CDR3 totals 10 residues. The ends were cut back, 8 bases at V and 0 bases at J, with 2 bases in the middle. Germline CDR1 and CDR2: SNHLY and FYNNEI. The CDR3 protein is CASVSYEQYF. The CDR3, as DNA: TGTGCCAGCGTCTCCTACGAGCAGTACTTC.

This chain uses TRBV4-2 with TRBJ1-1, with D perhaps matching TRBD1 (5 bases). The CDR3 spans 15 residues. V was clipped by 0 bases and J by 8 bases, with 16 bases between them. The germline gives CDR1 LGHNA, CDR2 YNFKEQ. This chain's CDR3 is CASSQDSWSREEAFF. The CDR3 nucleotides read TGTGCCAGCAGCCAAGATAGTTGGAGCAGGGAGGAAGCTTTCTTT.

Written as DNA, the CDR3 is TGCGCCAGCATACGTTTCCGGGAGGGCCGATCTGAGCAGTTCTTC. The encoded protein is CASIRFREGRSEQFF. The chain couples TRBV5-1 to TRBJ2-1; TRBD2 matches 8 bases. The V segment lost 6 bases and the J segment 9 bases; nucleotides outside the gene matches: 14. Per the germline V gene, CDR1 is SGHRS and CDR2 is YFSETQ. The CDR3 has 15 amino acids.

The chain links TRBV6-5 to TRBJ2-7; maybe TRBD2 (6 bases). V was clipped by 4 bases and J by 5 bases, with 12 bases between them. Per germline, CDR1 MNHEY and CDR2 SVGAGI. The CDR3 is 13 amino acids. The CDR3 spells CASSWGGGDEQYF. CDR3 nucleotide sequence: TGTGCCAGCAGTTGGGGAGGAGGCGACGAGCAGTACTTC.

The chain has TRBV27 and TRBJ2-3; D possibly corresponds to TRBD1 (6 bases). V dropped 5 bases and J dropped 9 bases, with 12 bases sitting between them. Germline V gene data show CDR1 as MNHEY and CDR2 as SMNVEV (reference sequence). The CDR3 is made up of 12 amino acids. This CDR3 reads CASSQKRGTQYF. The DNA of the CDR3 is TGTGCCAGCAGTCAAAAGAGGGGGACGCAGTATTTT.

This chain uses TRBV19 with TRBJ2-1; D is unresolved. Per the germline V gene, CDR1 is LNHDA and CDR2 is SQIVND (reference sequence). V lost 8 bases and J 4 bases, leaving 6 bases between the germline ends. The CDR3 is made up of 11 amino acids. CDR3 amino acids: CASSNYNEQFF. As DNA, the CDR3 is TGTGCCAGTTCCAATTACAATGAGCAGTTCTTC.

The V call is TRBV7-8, the J call TRBJ2-4; 7 nucleotides match TRBD1. CDR1 is SGHVS and CDR2 is FQNEAQ in the germline V gene. Unmatched junction bases numbered 3, after V lost 3 bases and J lost 1 base. CDR3 length: 15 residues. CDR3 coding DNA: TGTGCCAGCAGCTTGTTACAGGGGGCCAAAAACATTCAGTACTTC. This gives the protein CASSLLQGAKNIQYF.

The chain joins TRBV29-1 to TRBJ2-2; D is unresolved. This CDR3 spans 13 amino acids. The V gene lost 6 bases and the J gene lost 2 bases, with 10 bases spanning the gap. The germline gives CDR1 SQVTM, CDR2 ANQGSEA. CDR3 coding DNA: TGCAGCGTCCCCTCCCCTAACACCGGGGAGCTGTTTTTT. Translating it yields CSVPSPNTGELFF.

The CDR3 nucleotides read TGTGCCAGCAGGGGACTAGCGGAGGGCTACAATGAGCAGTTCTTC. Amino acid sequence: CASRGLAEGYNEQFF. The chain couples TRBV6-6 to TRBJ2-1; 11 nucleotides match TRBD2. Germline loops: CDR1 MNHNY, CDR2 SVGAGI (reference sequence). The CDR3 has 15 residues. V was pared by 6 bases and J by 3 bases, with 4 bases of the junction left unmatched.

The chain has TRBV27 and TRBJ1-4; possibly TRBD1 for D (5 bases). The CDR3 has 14 residues. From germline, CDR1 is MNHEY and CDR2 SMNVEV (reference sequence). V was pared by 7 bases and J by 6 bases, with 15 bases between. CDR3 loop: CASTALGGDEKLFF. The CDR3 bases are TGTGCCAGCACCGCGCTCGGGGGGGATGAAAAACTGTTTTTT.

The chain couples TRBV9 to TRBJ2-2, with 8 nucleotides matching TRBD2. V was pared by 0 bases and J by 2 bases, with 3 bases of the junction left unmatched. Germline loops: CDR1 SGDLS, CDR2 YYNGEE. The CDR3 contains 16 residues. The DNA for the CDR3 is TGTGCCAGCAGCGTAGTGGCGGGAGGAAACACCGGGGAGCTGTTTTTT. Amino acids: CASSVVAGGNTGELFF.

The genes are TRBV5-6 and TRBJ1-3, with TRBD1 matching over 9 bases. The germline V gene has CDR1 SGHDT and CDR2 YYEEEE. The CDR3 extends over 15 amino acids. With V trimmed by 4 bases and J by 3 bases, 5 bases remained unmatched. Written as DNA, the CDR3 is TGTGCCAGCAGCGTCGGGACAGGGAGTGGAAACACCATATATTTT. It is translated as CASSVGTGSGNTIYF.

The chain carries TRBV10-2 and TRBJ2-3; TRBD1 or TRBD2 may be the D gene (5 bases each). V gave up 6 bases and J gave up 3 bases, with 13 bases separating them. Looked up from germline, CDR1 is WSHSY and CDR2 is SAAADI. The CDR3 length is 14 residues. DNA of the CDR3: TGCGCCAGCAGGGGGACGGGGCGGACAGATACGCAGTATTTT. Its translation is CASRGTGRTDTQYF.

The chain employs TRBV30 and TRBJ2-2, with TRBD2 matching over 15 bases. The CDR3 runs to 17 residues. The germline V gene has CDR1 GTSNPN and CDR2 SVGIG (reference sequence). Unmatched junction bases numbered 4, after V lost 4 bases and J lost 1 base. The CDR3 loop reads CAWTGLAGGENTGELFF. In DNA form, the CDR3 reads TGTGCCTGGACGGGACTAGCGGGAGGTGAGAACACCGGGGAGCTGTTTTTT. The variable domain in full, completed from reference TRBV30 and TRBJ2-2, reads SQTIHQWPATLVQPVGSPLSLECTVEGTSNPNLYWYRQAAGRGLQLLFYSVGIGQISSEVPQNLSASRPQDRQFILSSKKLLLSDSGFYLCAWTGLAGGENTGELFFGEGSRLTVL.

The chain is built from TRBV20-1 and TRBJ2-7; 9 bases map to TRBD2. V lost 2 bases and J lost 2; bases outside the gene matches: 7. The CDR3 is 15 amino acids. The germline CDR1 and CDR2 sequences are DFQATT and SNEGSKA (reference sequence). CDR3 nucleotides: TGCAGTGCTAGAAGGCGGGAGGGTTTCCCCTACGAGCAGTACTTC. Amino acids: CSARRREGFPYEQYF.

J is TRBJ2-5 and V is TRBV27; D not certain. V lost 5 bases, J lost 1 base, and 11 bases lay in between. The CDR3 consists of 14 residues. Germline CDR1 reads MNHEY; CDR2 reads SMNVEV (reference sequence). The CDR3: CASSPRKFQETQYF. The CDR3 nucleotides read TGTGCCAGCAGTCCCAGGAAGTTCCAAGAGACCCAGTACTTC.

V is TRBV20-1 and J is TRBJ2-7; no firm D call. In germline, CDR1 is DFQATT, CDR2 SNEGSKA (reference sequence). The CDR3 loop spans 15 amino acids. Trimming shortened V by 1 base and J by 1 base, and 14 bases separated the two germline ends. CDR3 protein: CSARGVGRPSYEQYF. The CDR3 DNA is TGCAGTGCTAGAGGGGTGGGCAGGCCTTCCTACGAGCAGTACTTC.

V is TRBV20-1 and J is TRBJ2-1; TRBD2 matches 7 bases. There are 17 residues in the CDR3. The germline V gene has CDR1 DFQATT and CDR2 SNEGSKA (reference sequence). V shed 3 bases and J 2 bases; nucleotides not matched to a gene: 13. CDR3: CSARPPERGPPYNEQFF. As DNA, the CDR3 is TGCAGTGCTAGGCCCCCGGAGCGGGGTCCGCCCTACAATGAGCAGTTCTTC.

This clonotype was picked up a small number of times. J is TRBJ2-2 and V is TRBV2; D is unresolved. Germline lookup yields CDR1 SNHLY and CDR2 FYNNEI. Deletions cut 7 bases from V and 6 bases from J, with 21 bases between. This CDR3 region has 16 residues. The DNA for the CDR3 is TGTGCCAGCACCACAAGTTCCAAGGGCATGGCCGGGGAGCTGTTTTTT. As protein: CASTTSSKGMAGELFF. Looking up the rest from reference TRBV2 and TRBJ2-2 gives the full variable domain: EPEVTQTPSHQVTQMGQEVILRCVPISNHLYFYWYRQILGQKVEFLVSFYNNEISEKSEIFDDQFSVERPDGSNFTLKIRSTKLEDSAMYFCASTTSSKGMAGELFFGEGSRLTVL.

This chain joins TRBV27 and TRBJ2-1; D unclear. Looked up from germline, CDR1 is MNHEY and CDR2 is SMNVEV (reference sequence). V was trimmed by 5 bases and J by 6 bases, leaving 17 bases between them. This CDR3 spans 15 amino acids. The CDR3 DNA sequence: TGTGCCAGCAGTCCCCGGACCCGAAACCTCAATGAGCAGTTCTTC. Translating it yields CASSPRTRNLNEQFF.

The chain employs TRBV7-9 and TRBJ1-6, with D uncertain. This CDR3 comprises 11 residues. Germline V gene sequence: CDR1 SEHNR, CDR2 FQNEAQ (reference sequence). The V and J ends lost 4 bases and 13 bases respectively, with 8 bases between them. Here the CDR3 DNA reads TGTGCCAGCAGCTCCCATGAGCCCCTCCACTTT. It is translated as CASSSHEPLHF.

The chain recombines TRBV6-5 with TRBJ1-2; 9 bases align to TRBD1. The CDR3 extends over 18 amino acids. The trim removed 0 bases at V and 3 bases at J, leaving 11 bases unmatched. Germline lookup yields CDR1 MNHEY and CDR2 SVGAGI. The CDR3 DNA follows: TGTGCCAGCAGTTACTCCGGGGGACAGGGTGGAGATTACTATGGCTACACCTTC. This gives the protein CASSYSGGQGGDYYGYTF.

There are a few counts of this clonotype. The gene calls are TRBV5-4 and TRBJ2-4; either TRBD1 or TRBD2 may supply D (5 bases each). V gave up 0 bases and J gave up 0 bases, with 10 bases separating them. This CDR3 is 16 amino acids long. Germline V lookup: CDR1 SGHNT, CDR2 YYREEE (reference sequence). The CDR3 loop is CASSLELGVAKNIQYF. The DNA of the CDR3 is TGTGCCAGCAGCTTGGAACTGGGGGTAGCCAAAAACATTCAGTACTTC.

This chain joins TRBV9 and TRBJ2-1; the D is unclear. The CDR3 is 16 residues long. V was trimmed by 4 bases and J by 5 bases, leaving 19 bases between them. Germline V lookup: CDR1 SGDLS, CDR2 YYNGEE. CDR3: CASSPSTRVIHNEQFF. CDR3 in DNA: TGTGCCAGCAGCCCTAGTACGAGAGTGATCCACAATGAGCAGTTCTTC.

The chain uses TRBV28 and TRBJ2-3, with 14 bases identical to TRBD2. Trimming took 6 bases from V and 10 from J; bases not matched to a gene: 6. The CDR3 has 14 amino acids. Per the germline V gene, CDR1 is MDHEN and CDR2 is SYDVKM. The CDR3 sequence is CASSQGLAGDSQYF. Here the CDR3 DNA reads TGTGCCAGCAGCCAGGGACTAGCGGGAGACTCGCAGTATTTT.

CDR3 region: CASSLAQGGYEQYF. The DNA of the CDR3 is TGTGCCAGCAGTTTAGCGCAGGGTGGATACGAGCAGTACTTC. The chain has TRBV27 and TRBJ2-7; D is possibly TRBD1 (5 bases). The CDR3 is 14 amino acids. Germline V gene sequence: CDR1 MNHEY, CDR2 SMNVEV (reference sequence). With 2 bases removed from V and 4 bases from J, the gap between germline ends came to 12 bases.